The rows below give T cell receptor beta chains drawn from one sample of a study of T cells in Graves' hyperthyroidism and ophthalmopathy. TCRdb independently ran MiXCR on the multiplex PCR reads; one entry per CDR3 protein. The data hold fewer than 700,000 distinct CDR3 sequences, with 15% to 20% observed a single time. Material for sequencing was blood. The receptors shown here come from a woman aged 25 to 45 with Graves' hyperthyroidism. Both conserved end residues are part of each CDR3. The D gene is left open where the match is weak. Size tells how often a clone was seen (once, few, many) or the class of an expanded clone, and some rows leave it out.

clone size	V gene	CDR3 length	J gene	D gene	CDR3 protein	CDR3 DNA
many	TRBV2	13	TRBJ2-7	NA	CASQGIGLYEQYF	TGTGCCAGTCAGGGTATTGGGCTCTACGAGCAGTACTTC
many	TRBV28	12	TRBJ2-3	NA	CASKPSTDTQYF	TGTGCCAGCAAGCCGTCCACAGATACGCAGTATTTT
NA	TRBV6-1	14	TRBJ2-3	NA	CASKALQSTDTQYF	TGTGCCAGCAAAGCCCTTCAGAGCACAGATACGCAGTATTTT
NA	TRBV5-6	13	TRBJ2-3	NA	CASSLATSNTQYF	TGTGCCAGCAGCCTCGCGACGTCAAATACGCAGTATTTT
NA	TRBV24-1	18	TRBJ2-7	NA	CATSDKFPSGPQAYEQYF	TGTGCCACCAGTGATAAGTTTCCCTCAGGGCCCCAGGCCTACGAGCAGTACTTC
many	TRBV7-2	14	TRBJ2-5	TRBD1	CASSPDRGPGTQYF	TGTGCCAGCAGCCCCGACAGGGGGCCAGGGACCCAGTACTTC
NA	TRBV4-1	16	TRBJ1-1	TRBD1	CASSQVFRGKNTEAFF	TGCGCCAGCAGCCAAGTTTTCAGGGGGAAGAACACTGAAGCTTTCTTT
many	TRBV6-1	12	TRBJ2-5	NA	CASRAREETQYF	TGTGCCAGCAGGGCACGGGAAGAGACCCAGTACTTC
few	TRBV4-1	15	TRBJ1-1	NA	CASSQGSGRNTEAFF	TGCGCCAGCAGCCAAGGGAGTGGCAGGAACACTGAAGCTTTCTTT
few	TRBV28	20	TRBJ2-6	TRBD1	CASSSPVLGQGARGANVLTF	TGTGCCAGCAGTTCCCCCGTTTTAGGACAGGGGGCGCGAGGGGCCAACGTCCTGACTTTC
many	TRBV6-1	16	TRBJ2-3	TRBD1	CASSYGTGPSTDTQYF	TGTGCCAGCAGTTATGGGACAGGGCCGAGCACAGATACGCAGTATTTT
many	TRBV6-5	15	TRBJ1-1	TRBD1	CASSYSTGGLTEAFF	TGTGCCAGCAGTTACTCGACAGGGGGCCTTACTGAAGCTTTCTTT
NA	TRBV27	13	TRBJ2-1	NA	CASRQGPYNEQFF	TGTGCCAGCAGGCAGGGTCCCTACAATGAGCAGTTCTTC
many	TRBV9	14	TRBJ2-2	NA	CASSVAPNTGELFF	TGTGCCAGCAGCGTGGCCCCGAACACCGGGGAGCTGTTTTTT
many	TRBV7-8	15	TRBJ1-1	NA	CASSLVGGRDTEAFF	TGTGCCAGCAGCTTAGTTGGTGGCAGGGACACTGAAGCTTTCTTT
NA	TRBV7-6	13	TRBJ2-3	NA	CASSPDVGDTQYF	TGTGCCAGCAGCCCAGATGTGGGCGATACGCAGTATTTT
many	TRBV5-1	14	TRBJ2-5	TRBD1	CASSSPGQKETQYF	TGCGCCAGCAGCTCACCGGGACAGAAAGAGACCCAGTACTTC
few	TRBV27	14	TRBJ1-5	TRBD1	CASSSRGIVQPQHF	TGTGCCAGCAGTTCCAGGGGGATTGTTCAGCCCCAGCATTTT
NA	TRBV20-1	14	TRBJ2-6	NA	CSAPRVSGANVLTF	TGCAGTGCCCCCAGGGTCTCTGGGGCCAACGTCCTGACTTTC
few	TRBV6-1	13	TRBJ2-7	NA	CASSEAQDYEQYF	TGTGCCAGCAGTGAAGCTCAAGACTACGAGCAGTACTTC
many	TRBV28	13	TRBJ1-5	NA	CASSLGYYQPQHF	TGTGCCAGCAGCCTGGGGTATTATCAGCCCCAGCATTTT
many	TRBV7-9	16	TRBJ2-2	TRBD2	CASSKLAGGGTGELFF	TGTGCCAGCAGCAAACTAGCGGGAGGCGGCACCGGGGAGCTGTTTTTT
few	TRBV7-9	16	TRBJ2-7	TRBD1	CASSSRTGPSSYEQYF	TGTGCCAGCAGCTCCCGGACAGGGCCTAGCTCCTACGAGCAGTACTTC
NA	TRBV28	15	TRBJ2-7	NA	CASNTQGGGHYGQYF	TGTGCCAGCAATACGCAGGGGGGGGGCCACTACGGGCAGTACTTC
few	TRBV7-8	17	TRBJ2-7	NA	CASSLHSPGSSGYEQYF	TGTGCCAGCAGCTTACACAGCCCCGGGAGTAGTGGCTACGAGCAGTACTTC
many	TRBV5-1	12	TRBJ2-1	NA	CASSLEQNEQFF	TGCGCCAGCAGCTTGGAACAGAATGAGCAGTTCTTC
many	TRBV29-1	14	TRBJ2-7	TRBD2	CSVEGLAGENEQYF	TGCAGCGTTGAAGGTCTAGCGGGAGAAAACGAGCAGTACTTC
NA	TRBV15	19	TRBJ2-1	TRBD2	CATSRDQYVAGKKINEQFF	TGTGCCACCAGCAGAGATCAATACGTAGCGGGAAAGAAAATCAATGAGCAGTTCTTC